Presented here are 22 T cell receptor beta chains from one specimen sequenced in a study of T cells in Graves' hyperthyroidism and ophthalmopathy. What was amplified from RNA transcripts were TCR beta CDR3 regions. First-round RT-PCR with HTBI primers amplified the TCR CDR3 region. TCRdb reprocessed the multiplex PCR reads with MiXCR, giving one entry per CDR3 protein. The sample contains 370,000 or so distinct CDR3 sequences, about 13% of which appear only once. Input material: blood. These receptors were collected from a man aged 25-45 years with Graves' hyperthyroidism that later progressed to Graves' ophthalmopathy.

There are a few counts of this clonotype. This chain links TRBV4-1 with TRBJ2-5, with D tentatively TRBD1 (6 bases). Germline V gives CDR1 MGHRA, CDR2 YSYEKL. V lost 6 bases, J lost 3 bases, and 17 bases lay in between. The CDR3 totals 15 residues. CDR3 sequence reads: CASSRYTGTEETQYF. Written as DNA, the CDR3 is TGCGCCAGCAGTCGATATACAGGGACCGAAGAGACCCAGTACTTC.

A word on this clonotype: The germline gene is not matched at one end of the junction; a read error may be the cause. The gene calls are TRBV7-7 and TRBJ2-7, with D possibly TRBD1 on 6 matching bases. The CDR3 spans 15 residues. Germline assignment: CDR1 SSHAT and CDR2 FNYEAQ (reference sequence). The CDR3 DNA follows: TGTGCTAGCAGCTCGTCTGGGGGCCTCCCCAACGAGCAGTACTTC. It codes for CASSSSGGLPNEQYF.

Details on this clonotype: A much larger clone lies a single base off, so this may be a read error. The chain combines TRBV2 with TRBJ1-5; possibly TRBD1 for D (5 bases). Germline loops: CDR1 SNHLY, CDR2 FYNNEI. The CDR3 is 14 amino acids. V shed 6 bases and J shed 7 bases, with 16 bases lying between them. CDR3 residues: CASSEQETRQPQHF. In DNA form, the CDR3 reads TGTGCCAGCAGCGAACAGGAAACTCGACAGCCCCAGCATTTT.

The chain uses TRBV11-2 and TRBJ2-7, with D perhaps matching TRBD1 (5 bases). CDR1 SGHAT and CDR2 FQNNGV come from the germline V gene. Trimming pared 8 bases from V and 4 bases from J, leaving 18 bases between. The CDR3 totals 14 residues. CDR3 DNA: TGTGCCAGCGCTTCGCCGGCAGGGTTTTACGAGCAGTACTTC. This translates into CASASPAGFYEQYF.

This clonotype was recorded many times. This chain joins TRBV28 and TRBJ1-1; maybe TRBD1 (6 bases). V was pared by 8 bases and J by 1 base, with 8 bases between. Germline V gives CDR1 MDHEN, CDR2 SYDVKM. This CDR3 region has 12 residues. The CDR3 nucleotides read TGTGCCAGCCGGACAGCGAACACTGAAGCTTTCTTT. Amino acids: CASRTANTEAFF. The whole variable domain, remainder taken from reference TRBV28 and TRBJ1-1, is DVKVTQSSRYLVKRTGEKVFLECVQDMDHENMFWYRQDPGLGLRLIYFSYDVKMKEKGDIPEGYSVSREKKERFSLILESASTNQTSMYLCASRTANTEAFFGQGTRLTVV.

Written as DNA, the CDR3 is TGTGCCAGCAGCCACCACCCCCTACCCCAAGAGACCCAGTACTTC. This translates into CASSHHPLPQETQYF. The rearrangement joins TRBV14 to TRBJ2-5; D is unresolved. The CDR3 loop spans 15 amino acids. Per the germline V gene, CDR1 is SGHDN and CDR2 is FVKESK. V was pared by 3 bases and J by 1 base, with 12 bases between.

The J gene is TRBJ2-5, the V gene TRBV20-1; D is unclear. Germline CDR1 DFQATT, CDR2 SNEGSKA (reference sequence). The CDR3 covers 14 residues. Trimming shortened V by 1 base and J by 5 bases, and 14 bases separated the two germline ends. CDR3 loop: CSARVRRDQETQYF. In nucleotides, the CDR3 is TGCAGTGCTAGAGTTAGAAGGGATCAGGAGACCCAGTACTTC.

J is TRBJ2-1 and V is TRBV12-3 or TRBV12-4; 9 positions match TRBD2. The CDR3 has 19 residues. Losses at the gene ends were 3 bases for V and 4 bases for J; bases not matched to a gene: 16. Written as DNA, the CDR3 is TGTGCCAGCAGTTTGGGGGGGGGCGGGGGGGCTCCTACGTACAATGAGCAGTTCTTC. Protein sequence: CASSLGGGGGAPTYNEQFF.

The chain carries TRBV24-1 and TRBJ2-4; D could derive from TRBD1 or TRBD2 (5 bases each). The V end lost 5 bases, the J end lost 8 bases, and 15 bases lay between the germline ends. CDR3 length: 14 residues. Germline V CDR1 and CDR2: KGHDR, SFDVKD. The CDR3 sequence: CATSGPPGRDIQYF. In DNA, the CDR3 is TGTGCCACCAGTGGCCCCCCAGGGAGAGACATTCAGTACTTC.

The chain recombines TRBV20-1 with TRBJ2-5, with D maybe TRBD2 (7 bases). Germline-derived CDR1 and CDR2 are DFQATT and SNEGSKA (reference sequence). The CDR3 has 14 residues. V lost 0 bases, J lost 4 bases, and 12 bases lay in between. The CDR3: CSARDFGGRETQYF. CDR3 nucleotide sequence: TGCAGTGCTAGAGATTTCGGGGGGCGAGAGACCCAGTACTTC.

This clonotype was found many times. The chain links TRBV7-9 to TRBJ2-3, with D possibly matching TRBD2 (6 bases). The CDR3 length is 14 residues. V was pared by 4 bases and J by 9 bases, with 17 bases between. Germline V gene lookup returns CDR1 SEHNR and CDR2 FQNEAQ (reference sequence). The DNA for the CDR3 is TGTGCCAGCAGCTCCCCGGGGGAAGCCCTCACGCAGTATTTT. It translates to CASSSPGEALTQYF.

In its sample, this clonotype was seen many times. The chain carries TRBV7-2 and TRBJ1-3, with 7 bases aligning to TRBD1. The junction had 3 bases not matched to a gene; V was cut back by 1 base and J by 0 bases. Germline assignment: CDR1 SGHTA and CDR2 FQGNSA. The CDR3 extends over 16 amino acids. CDR3 bases: TGTGCCAGCAGCTTAGGGACAGGCCGCTCTGGAAACACCATATATTTT. This translates into CASSLGTGRSGNTIYF.

This clonotype was found a few times. The chain joins TRBV7-3 to TRBJ2-7; TRBD1 is a possible D gene (6 bases). Germline V CDR1 and CDR2: SGHTA, FQGTGA. Trimming stripped 2 bases from V and 4 bases from J, with 24 bases between. The length of the CDR3 is 18 residues. Written as DNA, the CDR3 is TGTGCCAGCAGCTTACCCCAGGGGCACCGGAAGTATTGGTACGAGCAGTACTTC. Its protein product is CASSLPQGHRKYWYEQYF.

This clonotype was detected many times. V usage is TRBV11-3 and J usage is TRBJ2-7; possibly TRBD2 for D (7 bases). From germline, CDR1 is SGHNT and CDR2 YENEEA. The CDR3 spans 16 residues. Trimming cost V 1 base and J 3 bases, with 16 bases left between them. The CDR3 spells CASSLGGAGAVYEQYF. The DNA of the CDR3 is TGTGCCAGCAGCTTAGGGGGCGCGGGGGCGGTCTACGAGCAGTACTTC.

This clonotype has a handful of counts. This chain joins TRBV4-2 and TRBJ1-6; D may be TRBD1 (5 bases). The V gene lost 0 bases and the J gene lost 9 bases, with 12 bases spanning the gap. The germline gives CDR1 LGHNA, CDR2 YNFKEQ. The CDR3 has 15 amino acids. This CDR3 is CASSQEGASGSPLHF. CDR3 sequence (DNA): TGTGCCAGCAGCCAAGAAGGGGCAAGCGGTTCACCCCTCCACTTT.

This clonotype came up a few times. The V call is TRBV19, the J call TRBJ1-5, with a tentative D call TRBD1 (5 bases). The germline V gene has CDR1 LNHDA and CDR2 SQIVND (reference sequence). The germline V and J ends were trimmed by 5 bases and 0 bases, with 8 bases remaining between them. The CDR3 consists of 14 residues. CDR3 protein: CASSGTASNQPQHF. CDR3 nucleotide sequence: TGTGCCAGTAGTGGGACGGCTAGCAATCAGCCCCAGCATTTT.

This clonotype was counted only a few times. The V call is TRBV9, the J call TRBJ1-4; TRBD1 matches at 9 bases. From germline, CDR1 is SGDLS and CDR2 YYNGEE. This CDR3 has 17 residues. After removal of 3 bases from V and 4 bases from J, the junction contained 10 bases not matched to a gene. CDR3 residues: CASSGLGTGRNNEKLFF. Here the CDR3 DNA reads TGTGCCAGCAGCGGTCTAGGGACAGGGAGAAATAATGAAAAACTGTTTTTT.

This clonotype was counted between two and nine times. This chain connects TRBV28 to TRBJ1-4; a possible D gene is TRBD1 (5 bases). The CDR3 runs 13 residues. Trimming cost V 6 bases and J 10 bases, with 15 bases left between them. In germline, CDR1 is MDHEN, CDR2 SYDVKM. The DNA of the CDR3 is TGTGCCAGCAGGAAGGCAACGAGGGGAAAACTGTTTTTT. This sequence encodes CASRKATRGKLFF.

The V gene is TRBV12-3 or TRBV12-4, the J gene TRBJ2-5; 7 nucleotides match TRBD1. V dropped 4 bases and J dropped 12; count of bases not matched to a gene: 11. This CDR3 has 13 residues. CDR3 in DNA: TGTGCCAGCAGTTCTTACCCGACAGGGTTAAAGTACTTC. Amino acids: CASSSYPTGLKYF.

The sample holds many counts of this clonotype. The gene calls are TRBV6-1 and TRBJ2-7; D uncertain. V was shortened by 8 bases and J by 5 bases, with 10 bases between the two germline ends. The CDR3 covers 11 residues. Germline values: CDR1 MNHNS, CDR2 SASEGT. The CDR3 nucleotides read TGTGCCAGCGGCTTGGCGGACGAGCAGTACTTC. Its protein product is CASGLADEQYF.

This sequence joins TRBV12-3 or TRBV12-4 and TRBJ1-6; 9 bases align to TRBD1. V lost 5 bases, J lost 5 bases, and 7 bases stayed unmatched. CDR3 size: 16 residues. CDR3 region: CASSTLRDRDNSPLHF. In DNA form, the CDR3 reads TGTGCCAGCAGTACTCTCCGGGACAGGGATAATTCACCCCTCCACTTT.

The chain combines TRBV6-4 with TRBJ1-2; perhaps TRBD1 as D (5 bases). Germline CDR1 reads MRHNA; CDR2 reads SNTAGT. Trimming cost V 6 bases and J 4 bases, with 27 bases left between them. The CDR3 spans 18 residues. CDR3 in amino acids: CASSPQYSPIRGGYGYTF. Here the CDR3 DNA reads TGTGCCAGCAGCCCTCAATATTCTCCTATTAGGGGCGGCTATGGCTACACCTTC.